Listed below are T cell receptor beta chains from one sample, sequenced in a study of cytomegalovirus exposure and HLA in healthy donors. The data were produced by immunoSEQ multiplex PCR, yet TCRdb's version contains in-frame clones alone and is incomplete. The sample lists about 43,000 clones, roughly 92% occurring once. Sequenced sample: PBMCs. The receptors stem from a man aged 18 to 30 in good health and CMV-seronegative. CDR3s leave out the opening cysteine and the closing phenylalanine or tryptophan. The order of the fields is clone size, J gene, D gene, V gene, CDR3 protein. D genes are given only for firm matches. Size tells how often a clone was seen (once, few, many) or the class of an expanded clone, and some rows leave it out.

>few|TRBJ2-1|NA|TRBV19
ASSISSGTNNEQF
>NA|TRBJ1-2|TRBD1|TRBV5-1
ASSSGDSLANYGYT
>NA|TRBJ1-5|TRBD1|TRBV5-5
ASSSRQGYQPQH
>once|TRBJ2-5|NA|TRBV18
ASSPTEETQY
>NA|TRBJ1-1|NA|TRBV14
ASSHFRGSSTEAF
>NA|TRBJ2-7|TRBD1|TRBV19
ASSITGTGGNEQY
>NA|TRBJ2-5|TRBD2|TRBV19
ASSIAAGGSETQY
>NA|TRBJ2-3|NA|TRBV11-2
ASSFSGHRTDTQY
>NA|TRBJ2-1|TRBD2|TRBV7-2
ASSFSRGGRGNEQF
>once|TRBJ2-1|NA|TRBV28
ASSGTPTYNEQF
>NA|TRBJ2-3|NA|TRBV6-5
ASSYRETDTQY
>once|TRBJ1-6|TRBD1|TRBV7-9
ASSLGTVNSPLH
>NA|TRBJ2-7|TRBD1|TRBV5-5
ASSLDPGQGTYEQY
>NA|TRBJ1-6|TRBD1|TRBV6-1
ASSENPPQSGGLSNSPLH
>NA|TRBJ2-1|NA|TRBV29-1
SGLQGYNEQF